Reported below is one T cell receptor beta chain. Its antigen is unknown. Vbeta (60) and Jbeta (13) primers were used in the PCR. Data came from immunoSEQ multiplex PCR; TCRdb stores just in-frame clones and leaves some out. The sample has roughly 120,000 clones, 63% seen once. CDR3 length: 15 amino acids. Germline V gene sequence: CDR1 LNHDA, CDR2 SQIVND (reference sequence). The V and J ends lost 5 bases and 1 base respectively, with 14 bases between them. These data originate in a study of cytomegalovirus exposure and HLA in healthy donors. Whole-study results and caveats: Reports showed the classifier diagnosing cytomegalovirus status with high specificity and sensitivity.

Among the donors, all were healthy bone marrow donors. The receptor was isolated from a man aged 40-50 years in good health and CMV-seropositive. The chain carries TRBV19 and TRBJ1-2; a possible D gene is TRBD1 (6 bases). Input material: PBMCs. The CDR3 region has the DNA TGTGCCAGTAGTCCAGGGGCAGATATTAACTATGGCTACACCTTC. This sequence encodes CASSPGADINYGYTF.